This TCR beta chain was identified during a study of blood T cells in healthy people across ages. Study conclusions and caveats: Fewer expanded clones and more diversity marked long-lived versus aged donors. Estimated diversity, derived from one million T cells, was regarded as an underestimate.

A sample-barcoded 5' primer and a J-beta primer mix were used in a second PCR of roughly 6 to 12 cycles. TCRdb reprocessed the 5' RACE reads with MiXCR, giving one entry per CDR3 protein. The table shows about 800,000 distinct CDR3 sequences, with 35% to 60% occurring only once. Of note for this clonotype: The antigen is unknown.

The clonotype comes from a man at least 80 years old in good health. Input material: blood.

CDR3 loop: CATSTGPPSSYNEQFF. The CDR3 region has the DNA TGTGCCACCAGCACCGGACCACCGAGCTCCTACAATGAGCAGTTCTTC. The chain couples TRBV15 to TRBJ2-1; no reliable D call. Germline V gene sequence: CDR1 LNHNV, CDR2 YYDKDF (reference sequence). Deletions cut 4 bases from V and 0 bases from J, with 13 bases between. The length of the CDR3 is 16 residues.